The table lists the clone carrying this TCR beta chain with a count of one. These data come from a study of blood T cell repertoires in COVID-19. Study-level background: COVID-19 samples, acute and convalescent, were from the United States, Italy and Spain. T cells, B-cell-depleted T cells, or PBMCs supplied cDNA or gDNA.

CDR1 is LGHDT, CDR2 YNNKEL, per germline (reference sequence). The CDR3 spans 15 residues. The V gene lost 0 bases and the J gene lost 5 bases, with 13 bases spanning the gap. Authors' data handling: Amplifying reference gene primers gave estimates of nucleated cell counts. Clones were sequenced by immunoSEQ multiplex PCR, and TCRdb holds only the in-frame ones, with some missing. The V and J calls and clone size were taken over from that table, and D and trimming were inferred from the DNA. The sample carries around 220,000 clones, approximately 80% recorded once. In Seattle, patients joined the study during active infection and were tracked longitudinally.

The sequence came from a woman older than 75 with COVID-19, enrolled during active disease. The sample comprised peripheral blood. The rearrangement links TRBV3-1 (or the pseudogene TRBV3-2) to TRBJ1-2; TRBD1 is a possible D gene (5 bases). CDR3 region: CASSQDFAGSYGYTF. The CDR3 coding sequence is TGTGCCAGCAGCCAAGATTTCGCAGGGTCGTATGGCTACACCTTC.